A selection of T cell receptor beta chains follows, all from one sample in a study of regulatory T cells in long-lasting Graves disease. One entry per CDR3 protein results from TCRdb running MiXCR on the multiplex PCR reads. This table has about 430,000 distinct CDR3 sequences, roughly 15% appearing once. These same records also appear under a second study, on T cells in Graves' hyperthyroidism and ophthalmopathy.

This sample comprised peripheral blood mononuclear cells (PBMCs), obtained at new diagnosis, from a patient treated with antithyroid drugs. These receptors were taken from a woman aged 40 to 50 with Graves disease. Both conserved end residues are part of each CDR3. D genes are given only for firm matches. Clone size, where shown, is once, few, many, or a class for clones that have expanded.

abundance | d_gene | j_gene | v_gene | CDR3aa | CDR3nt
NA | NA | TRBJ2-2 | TRBV28 | CASSPLIYTGELFF | TGTGCCAGCAGCCCCCTGATCTACACCGGGGAGCTGTTTTTT
NA | TRBD1 | TRBJ2-7 | TRBV28 | CASSSTGTGVYEQYF | TGTGCCAGCAGTTCGACCGGGACAGGGGTCTACGAGCAGTACTTC
NA | NA | TRBJ2-2 | TRBV6-9 | CASSYTMETLKTGELFF | TGTGCCAGCAGTTACACGATGGAGACTCTAAAAACCGGGGAGCTGTTTTTT
many | NA | TRBJ1-6 | TRBV11-2 | CASSQDPTSSYNSPLHF | TGTGCCAGCAGCCAGGACCCGACGAGCTCCTATAATTCACCCCTCCACTTT
many | TRBD1 | TRBJ2-1 | TRBV5-1 | CASRSSGTGTNEQFF | TGCGCCAGCAGGAGCTCCGGGACAGGGACCAATGAGCAGTTCTTC
NA | TRBD1 | TRBJ1-4 | TRBV7-2 | CASSPWTGSANEKLFF | TGTGCCAGCAGCCCCTGGACAGGGTCGGCTAATGAAAAACTGTTTTTT
many | NA | TRBJ2-3 | TRBV10-3 | CAINAGDTQYF | TGTGCCATCAACGCCGGAGATACGCAGTATTTT
few | TRBD2 | TRBJ2-3 | TRBV10-2 | CASSEPGLAPDTQYF | TGCGCCAGCAGTGAGCCGGGACTAGCGCCAGATACGCAGTATTTT
many | TRBD1 | TRBJ1-2 | TRBV27 | CASSLSAGTEYNYGYTF | TGTGCCAGCAGTTTGTCTGCCGGGACAGAATATAACTATGGCTACACCTTC
many | NA | TRBJ2-5 | TRBV28 | CASSLLANQETQYF | TGTGCCAGCAGTTTATTGGCTAACCAAGAGACCCAGTACTTC
many | NA | TRBJ1-2 | TRBV9 | CASSPQGQTNYGYTF | TGTGCCAGCAGCCCCCAAGGACAGACTAACTATGGCTACACCTTC